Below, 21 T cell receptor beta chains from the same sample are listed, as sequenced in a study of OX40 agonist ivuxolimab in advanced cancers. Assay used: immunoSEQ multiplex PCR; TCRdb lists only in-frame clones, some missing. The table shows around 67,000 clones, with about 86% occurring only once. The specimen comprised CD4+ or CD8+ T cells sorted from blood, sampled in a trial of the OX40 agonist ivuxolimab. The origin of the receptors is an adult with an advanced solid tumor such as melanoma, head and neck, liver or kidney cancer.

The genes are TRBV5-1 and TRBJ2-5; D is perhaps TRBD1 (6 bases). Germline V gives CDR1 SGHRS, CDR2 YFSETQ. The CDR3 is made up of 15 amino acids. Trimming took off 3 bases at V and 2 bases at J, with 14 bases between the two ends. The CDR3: CASSSTRTEQETQYF. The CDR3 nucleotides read TGCGCCAGCAGCTCCACAAGGACAGAACAAGAGACCCAGTACTTC. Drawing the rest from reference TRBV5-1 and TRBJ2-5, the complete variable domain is KAGVTQTPRYLIKTRGQQVTLSCSPISGHRSVSWYQQTPGQGLQFLFEYFSETQRNKGNFPGRFSGRQFSNSRSEMNVSTLELGDSALYLCASSSTRTEQETQYFGPGTRLLVL.

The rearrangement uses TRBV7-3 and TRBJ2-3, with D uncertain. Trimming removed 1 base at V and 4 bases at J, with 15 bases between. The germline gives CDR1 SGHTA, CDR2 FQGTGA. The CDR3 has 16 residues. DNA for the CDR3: TGTGCCAGCAGCTTAATCGAGGTCGATAGGGCAGATACGCAGTATTTT. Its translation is CASSLIEVDRADTQYF.

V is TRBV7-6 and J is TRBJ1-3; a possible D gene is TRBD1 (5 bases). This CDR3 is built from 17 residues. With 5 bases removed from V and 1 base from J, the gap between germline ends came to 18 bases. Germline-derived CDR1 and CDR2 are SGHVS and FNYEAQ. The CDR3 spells CASSDWGGSGSGNTIYF. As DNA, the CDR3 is TGTGCCAGCAGCGATTGGGGGGGGAGCGGGTCTGGAAACACCATATATTTT.

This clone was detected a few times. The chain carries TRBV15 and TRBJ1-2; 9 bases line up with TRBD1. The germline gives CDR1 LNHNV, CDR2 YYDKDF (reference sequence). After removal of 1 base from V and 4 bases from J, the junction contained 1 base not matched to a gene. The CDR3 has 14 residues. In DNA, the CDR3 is TGTGCCACCAGCAGAGGGGGACAGGGCTATGGCTACACCTTC. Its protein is CATSRGGQGYGYTF.

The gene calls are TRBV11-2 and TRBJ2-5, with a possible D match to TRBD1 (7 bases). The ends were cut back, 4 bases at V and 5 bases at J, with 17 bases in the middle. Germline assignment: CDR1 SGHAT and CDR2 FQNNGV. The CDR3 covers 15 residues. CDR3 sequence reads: CASSSGGFGWETQYF. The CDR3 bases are TGTGCCAGCAGCTCAGGGGGGTTTGGCTGGGAGACCCAGTACTTC.

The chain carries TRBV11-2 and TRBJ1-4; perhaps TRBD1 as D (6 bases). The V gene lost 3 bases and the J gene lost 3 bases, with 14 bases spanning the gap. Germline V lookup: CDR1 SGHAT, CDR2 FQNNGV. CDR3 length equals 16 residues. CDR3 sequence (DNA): TGTGCCAGCAGCTTTTCCCAGGGGCGGGCTAATGAAAAACTGTTTTTT. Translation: CASSFSQGRANEKLFF.

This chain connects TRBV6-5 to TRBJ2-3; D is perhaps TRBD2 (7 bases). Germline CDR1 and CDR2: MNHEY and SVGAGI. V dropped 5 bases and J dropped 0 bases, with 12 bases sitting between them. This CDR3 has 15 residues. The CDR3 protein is CASSARGASTDTQYF. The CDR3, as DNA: TGTGCCAGCAGTGCCCGGGGGGCAAGCACAGATACGCAGTATTTT.

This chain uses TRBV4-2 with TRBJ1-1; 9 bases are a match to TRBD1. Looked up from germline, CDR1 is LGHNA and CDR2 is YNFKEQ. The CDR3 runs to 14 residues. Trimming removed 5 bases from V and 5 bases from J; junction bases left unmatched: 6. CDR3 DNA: TGTGCCAGCAGCACACAGGGGGCTGGAACTGAAGCTTTCTTT. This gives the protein CASSTQGAGTEAFF.

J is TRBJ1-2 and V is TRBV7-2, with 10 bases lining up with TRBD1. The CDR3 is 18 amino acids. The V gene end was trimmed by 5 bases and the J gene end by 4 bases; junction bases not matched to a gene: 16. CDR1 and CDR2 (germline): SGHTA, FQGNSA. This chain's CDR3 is CASSSRQGAFPFLYGYTF. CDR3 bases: TGTGCCAGCAGCAGCCGACAGGGGGCTTTCCCTTTCCTCTATGGCTACACCTTC.

CDR3 nucleotide sequence: TGCAGTCCCCAGGGGCAGTTCTTC. Its protein product is CSPQGQFF. The rearrangement uses TRBV20-1 and TRBJ2-1, with D possibly TRBD1 on 5 matching bases. Germline V CDR1 and CDR2: DFQATT, SNEGSKA (reference sequence). This CDR3 comprises 8 residues. The germline V and J ends were trimmed by 8 bases and 12 bases, with 8 bases remaining between them.

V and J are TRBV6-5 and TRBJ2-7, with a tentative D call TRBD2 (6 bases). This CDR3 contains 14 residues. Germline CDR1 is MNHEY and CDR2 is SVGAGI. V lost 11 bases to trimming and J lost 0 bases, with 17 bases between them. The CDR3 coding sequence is TGTGCCGTTTCGGAGGGATTGAGCTCCTACGAGCAGTACTTC. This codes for CAVSEGLSSYEQYF.

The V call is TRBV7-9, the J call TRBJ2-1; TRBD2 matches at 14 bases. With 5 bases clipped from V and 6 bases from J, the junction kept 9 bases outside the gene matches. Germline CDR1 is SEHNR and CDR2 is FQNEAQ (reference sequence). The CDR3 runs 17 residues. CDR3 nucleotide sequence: TGTGCCAGCAGCCTCCCGAGACTAGCGGGAGGGCGCAATGAGCAGTTCTTC. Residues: CASSLPRLAGGRNEQFF.

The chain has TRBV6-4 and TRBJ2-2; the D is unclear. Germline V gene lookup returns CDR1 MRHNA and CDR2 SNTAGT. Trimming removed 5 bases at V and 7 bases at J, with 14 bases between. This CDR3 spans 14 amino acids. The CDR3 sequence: CASSSLPPDGELFF. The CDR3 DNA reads TGTGCCAGCAGTTCACTCCCTCCTGACGGGGAGCTGTTTTTT.

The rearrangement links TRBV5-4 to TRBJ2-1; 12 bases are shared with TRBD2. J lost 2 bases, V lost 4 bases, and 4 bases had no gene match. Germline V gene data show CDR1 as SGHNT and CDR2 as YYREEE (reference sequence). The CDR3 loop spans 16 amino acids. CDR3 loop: CASSVPSGGAYNEQFF. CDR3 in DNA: TGTGCCAGCAGCGTCCCTAGCGGGGGGGCCTACAATGAGCAGTTCTTC.

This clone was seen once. The chain's CDR3 is CAISDTRGHNEQFF. Written as DNA, the CDR3 is TGTGCCATCAGTGACACGCGGGGCCACAATGAGCAGTTCTTC. The J gene is TRBJ2-1, the V gene TRBV10-3; weak D call: TRBD2 (6 bases). This CDR3 contains 14 residues. Germline V gene lookup returns CDR1 ENHRY and CDR2 SYGVKD. The ends were cut back, 3 bases at V and 5 bases at J, with 11 bases in the middle.

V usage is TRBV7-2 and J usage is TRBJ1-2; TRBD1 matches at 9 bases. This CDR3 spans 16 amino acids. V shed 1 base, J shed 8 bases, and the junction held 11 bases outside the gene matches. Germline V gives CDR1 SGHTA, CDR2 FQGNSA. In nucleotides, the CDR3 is TGTGCCAGCAGCTTAGTCGTTGGAGGACAGGGGTACGGCTACACCTTC. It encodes CASSLVVGGQGYGYTF.

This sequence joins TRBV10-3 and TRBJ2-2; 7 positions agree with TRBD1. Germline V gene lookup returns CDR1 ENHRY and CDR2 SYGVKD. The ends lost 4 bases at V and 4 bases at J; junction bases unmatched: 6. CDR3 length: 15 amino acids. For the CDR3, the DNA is TGTGCCATCAGTGCGTTAGGGGGCGTCACCGGGGAGCTGTTTTTT. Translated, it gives CAISALGGVTGELFF.

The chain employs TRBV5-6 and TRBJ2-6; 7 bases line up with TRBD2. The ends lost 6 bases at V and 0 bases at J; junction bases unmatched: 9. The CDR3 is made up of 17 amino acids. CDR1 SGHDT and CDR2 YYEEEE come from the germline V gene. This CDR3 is CASTPGGVGSGANVLTF. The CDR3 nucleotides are TGTGCCAGCACCCCGGGGGGTGTGGGCTCTGGGGCCAACGTCCTGACTTTC.

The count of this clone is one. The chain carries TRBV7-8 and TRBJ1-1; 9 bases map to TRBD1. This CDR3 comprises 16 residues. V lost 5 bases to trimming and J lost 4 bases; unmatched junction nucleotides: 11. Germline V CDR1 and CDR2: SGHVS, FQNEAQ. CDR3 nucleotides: TGTGCCAGCAGCCCATGGACAGGGGATCGCATCACTGAAGCTTTCTTT. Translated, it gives CASSPWTGDRITEAFF.

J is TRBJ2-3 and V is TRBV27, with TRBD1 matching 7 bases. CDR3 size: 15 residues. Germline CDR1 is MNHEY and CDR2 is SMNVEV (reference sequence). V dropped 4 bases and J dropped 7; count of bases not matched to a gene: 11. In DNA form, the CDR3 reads TGTGCCAGCAGTTCCGGGACAGAAGCCAGGAATACGCAGTATTTT. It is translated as CASSSGTEARNTQYF.

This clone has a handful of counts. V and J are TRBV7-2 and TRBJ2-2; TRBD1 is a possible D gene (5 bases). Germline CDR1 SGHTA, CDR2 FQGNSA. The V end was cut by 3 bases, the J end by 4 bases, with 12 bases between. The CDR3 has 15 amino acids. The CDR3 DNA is TGTGCCAGCAGCTTCTCCTCCCAGGGCACCGGGGAGCTGTTTTTT. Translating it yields CASSFSSQGTGELFF. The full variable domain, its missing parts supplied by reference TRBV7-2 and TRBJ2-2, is GAGVSQSPSNKVTEKGKDVELRCDPISGHTALYWYRQSLGQGLEFLIYFQGNSAPDKSGLPSDRFSAERTGGSVSTLTIQRTQQEDSAVYLCASSFSSQGTGELFFGEGSRLTVL.